The 28 T cell receptor beta chains in this list originate from one sample, sequenced in a study of shared clonotypes between healthy human individuals. Using immunoSEQ multiplex PCR, the repertoire was profiled, and TCRdb retains in-frame clones only, with some absent. The table records around 2.5 million clones, approximately 93% of them present only once. The sample consisted of naive CD4+ T cells from PBMCs. As to subset: CD45RA+ positively selected. The receptors come from a man aged 18 to 29 in good health. Some clones in this sample may be carry-over from other donors' samples.

The chain uses TRBV6-5 and TRBJ2-5; 9 bases map to TRBD2. CDR3 size: 15 residues. V was pared by 5 bases and J by 5 bases, with 9 bases of the junction left unmatched. The germline gives CDR1 MNHEY, CDR2 SVGAGI. CDR3 residues: CASSLLGREGETQYF. CDR3 bases: TGTGCCAGCAGTCTGCTAGGGCGGGAGGGGGAGACCCAGTACTTC.

The chain has TRBV21-1 and TRBJ2-5; TRBD2 was called by the table and not checked on the DNA. TRBV21-1 is reported as a pseudogene. The CDR3 runs to 18 residues. CDR3 bases: TGTGCCAGCAGCATGTCAATCGATGCCGAGACTAGGGAGGTGACCCAGTACTTC. This sequence encodes CASSMSIDAETREVTQYF.

In nucleotides, the CDR3 is TGTGCCAGCAGCGTAGTTCCAGCCTTGAACACTGAAGCTTTCTTT. Translated: CASSVVPALNTEAFF. J is TRBJ1-1 and V is TRBV9; D remains ambiguous. CDR3 length: 15 amino acids. V lost 0 bases to trimming and J lost 0 bases, with 9 bases between them. Germline V gives CDR1 SGDLS, CDR2 YYNGEE.

This chain joins TRBV5-6 and TRBJ2-1; D not certain. The germline V and J ends were trimmed by 0 bases and 0 bases, with 7 bases remaining between them. Germline V CDR1 and CDR2: SGHDT, YYEEEE. This CDR3 has 15 residues. The CDR3 here is CASSLGPDSYNEQFF. The CDR3 DNA reads TGTGCCAGCAGCTTGGGTCCCGACTCCTACAATGAGCAGTTCTTC.

The chain links TRBV5-8 to TRBJ2-2; D is undetermined. V was cut by 1 base and J by 3 bases, with 7 bases left in between. The CDR3 length is 14 residues. Germline values: CDR1 SGHTS, CDR2 YDEGEE. DNA of the CDR3: TGTGCCAGCAGCTTGCGCCGCGACACCGGGGAGCTGTTTTTT. The encoded protein is CASSLRRDTGELFF.

This chain links TRBV6-5 with TRBJ1-2, with unresolved D. This CDR3 region has 13 residues. Germline assignment: CDR1 MNHEY and CDR2 SVGAGI. V was trimmed by 5 bases and J by 4 bases, leaving 11 bases between them. The CDR3 DNA reads as TGTGCCAGCAGTCAAGCCGGTGGCTATGGCTACACCTTC. Protein: CASSQAGGYGYTF.

This clone has a single count. J is TRBJ2-3 and V is TRBV28; TRBD1 matches at 7 bases. V was pared by 5 bases and J by 4 bases, with 3 bases of the junction left unmatched. The CDR3 sequence is 13 residues long. Germline V lookup: CDR1 MDHEN, CDR2 SYDVKM. The CDR3: CASSVTGADTQYF. The CDR3 DNA follows: TGTGCCAGCAGTGTAACAGGGGCAGATACGCAGTATTTT.

The V gene is TRBV28, the J gene TRBJ2-7, with 12 bases identical to TRBD1. J was trimmed by 7 bases and V by 3 bases; bases with no gene match: 7. The germline CDR1 and CDR2 sequences are MDHEN and SYDVKM. The CDR3 consists of 15 residues. CDR3 residues: CASSFMGQGAGEQYF. Written as DNA, the CDR3 is TGTGCCAGCAGTTTTATGGGACAGGGGGCTGGTGAGCAGTACTTC.

The chain carries TRBV6-1 and TRBJ2-3, with D uncertain. CDR1 and CDR2 from the germline V gene are MNHNS and SASEGT. Trimming stripped 4 bases from V and 2 bases from J, with 16 bases between. CDR3 length: 16 residues. The CDR3 sequence: CASSGAGGMNTDTQYF. The CDR3, as DNA: TGTGCCAGCAGTGGCGCAGGCGGAATGAACACAGATACGCAGTATTTT.

V and J are TRBV7-2 and TRBJ2-7; possible D gene TRBD1, 5 bases. V lost 0 bases to trimming and J lost 7 bases, with 13 bases between them. CDR1 is SGHTA and CDR2 is FQGNSA in the germline V gene. The CDR3 is made up of 14 amino acids. CDR3 region: CASSLARAHGEQYF. CDR3 DNA sequence: TGTGCCAGCAGCTTAGCCAGGGCCCATGGGGAGCAGTACTTC. Together with reference TRBV7-2 and TRBJ2-7, the CDR3 gives the full variable domain: GAGVSQSPSNKVTEKGKDVELRCDPISGHTALYWYRQSLGQGLEFLIYFQGNSAPDKSGLPSDRFSAERTGGSVSTLTIQRTQQEDSAVYLCASSLARAHGEQYFGPGTRLTVT.

In its sample, this clone was seen a few times. Additional DNA sequences in this sample encode the identical CDR3. The chain has TRBV9 and TRBJ2-1, with 8 bases lining up with TRBD2. CDR3 length equals 15 residues. V was pared by 3 bases and J by 0 bases, with 2 bases of the junction left unmatched. Per germline, CDR1 SGDLS and CDR2 YYNGEE. CDR3 sequence reads: CASSESGSSYNEQFF. Written as DNA, the CDR3 is TGTGCCAGCAGCGAAAGCGGGAGCTCCTACAATGAGCAGTTCTTC.

Of note for this clone: Other DNA sequences of this sample code for an identical CDR3. The CDR3: CASSIGRGNQPQHF. The CDR3 bases are TGTGCCAGTAGTATCGGCAGGGGTAATCAGCCCCAGCATTTT. J is TRBJ1-5 and V is TRBV19, with D perhaps matching TRBD1 (6 bases). The CDR3 loop spans 14 amino acids. V was cut by 3 bases and J by 4 bases, with 10 bases left in between. Germline V gene lookup returns CDR1 LNHDA and CDR2 SQIVND (reference sequence).

The chain links TRBV6-5 to TRBJ2-2; possibly TRBD1 or TRBD2 for D (5 bases each). The CDR3 contains 14 residues. Germline CDR1 reads MNHEY; CDR2 reads SVGAGI. V lost 6 bases to trimming and J lost 4 bases, with 12 bases between them. CDR3 DNA sequence: TGTGCCAGCAGACCGGGACCTAGCACCGGGGAGCTGTTTTTT. Translated: CASRPGPSTGELFF.

In its sample, this clone was seen once. This chain joins TRBV6-1 and TRBJ2-7; tentatively, D is TRBD1 or TRBD2 (5 bases each). In germline, CDR1 is MNHNS, CDR2 SASEGT. Trimming cost V 11 bases and J 0 bases, with 14 bases left between them. This CDR3 region has 13 residues. The DNA of the CDR3 is TGTGCCTTCCGGGACCCCACCTCCTACGAGCAGTACTTC. This encodes CAFRDPTSYEQYF.

The V gene is TRBV5-8, the J gene TRBJ1-1, with D uncertain. Per germline, CDR1 SGHTS and CDR2 YDEGEE. The length of the CDR3 is 17 residues. The V and J ends lost 0 bases and 2 bases respectively, with 17 bases between them. CDR3 in amino acids: CASSLDLSWLLNTEAFF. The CDR3 DNA sequence: TGTGCCAGCAGCTTGGACCTTTCCTGGCTCCTCAACACTGAAGCTTTCTTT.

The chain links TRBV6-5 to TRBJ2-7, with D maybe TRBD2 (5 bases). Germline V gene lookup returns CDR1 MNHEY and CDR2 SVGAGI. Trimming removed 6 bases from V and 7 bases from J, with 19 bases in between. This CDR3 comprises 14 residues. DNA for the CDR3: TGTGCCAGCAGGGCGGGCCACGGTCGATGGGAGCAGTACTTC. Translated: CASRAGHGRWEQYF.

The chain joins TRBV27 to TRBJ2-3; 7 nucleotides agree with TRBD1. The CDR3 extends over 14 amino acids. Trimming took 7 bases from V and 3 from J; bases not matched to a gene: 7. From germline, CDR1 is MNHEY and CDR2 SMNVEV (reference sequence). The CDR3 DNA reads TGTGCCAGCAATAGAAACAGGGGAACAGATACGCAGTATTTT. It translates to CASNRNRGTDTQYF.

Worth noting for this clone: The same CDR3 also results from other DNA sequences found in this sample. This chain uses TRBV28 with TRBJ2-7; 7 nucleotides align to TRBD1. Germline CDR1 and CDR2: MDHEN and SYDVKM. The CDR3 contains 15 residues. The V and J ends lost 9 bases and 1 base, in that order; junction bases with no gene match: 12. The CDR3 reads CASRPPLGQSYEQYF. The DNA of the CDR3 is TGTGCCAGTCGACCCCCGCTGGGACAGTCCTACGAGCAGTACTTC. Filled out from reference TRBV28 and TRBJ2-7, the complete variable domain reads DVKVTQSSRYLVKRTGEKVFLECVQDMDHENMFWYRQDPGLGLRLIYFSYDVKMKEKGDIPEGYSVSREKKERFSLILESASTNQTSMYLCASRPPLGQSYEQYFGPGTRLTVT.

The chain carries TRBV15 and TRBJ2-6; D unclear. Germline loops: CDR1 LNHNV, CDR2 YYDKDF (reference sequence). V shed 2 bases and J shed 2 bases, with 13 bases lying between them. The CDR3 runs to 17 residues. The CDR3 region is CATSRISPSTGANVLTF. The CDR3 coding sequence is TGTGCCACCAGCAGAATTTCACCGTCTACTGGGGCCAACGTCCTGACTTTC.

This chain joins TRBV6-5 and TRBJ1-5, with D uncertain. The CDR3 length is 15 residues. V was pared by 4 bases and J by 1 base, with 11 bases between. Germline values: CDR1 MNHEY, CDR2 SVGAGI. The CDR3 is CASSLKWQSNQPQHF. CDR3 coding DNA: TGTGCCAGCAGTTTAAAGTGGCAGAGCAATCAGCCCCAGCATTTT.

The chain carries TRBV29-1 and TRBJ2-4; no definite D call. The germline V gene has CDR1 SQVTM and CDR2 ANQGSEA. The germline V and J ends were trimmed by 3 bases and 2 bases, with 8 bases remaining between them. The CDR3 length is 13 residues. In DNA, the CDR3 is TGCAGCGTTGAGCACGGGTCCAAAAACATTCAGTACTTC. It translates to CSVEHGSKNIQYF.

The rearrangement uses TRBV10-1 and TRBJ2-3; D gene ambiguous. The V gene's germline CDR1 is WNHNN and CDR2 SYGVQD (reference sequence). This CDR3 has 12 residues. V lost 5 bases, J lost 5 bases, and 8 bases lay in between. The CDR3: CASSNLQDTQYF. The CDR3 region has the DNA TGCGCCAGCAGTAACCTTCAAGATACGCAGTATTTT.

This rearrangement joins TRBV7-9 to TRBJ1-2, with 7 positions matching TRBD1. After removal of 9 bases from V and 4 bases from J, the junction contained 8 bases not matched to a gene. The CDR3 is made up of 13 amino acids. The germline V gene has CDR1 SEHNR and CDR2 FQNEAQ (reference sequence). CDR3 nucleotides: TGTGCCAGTGAGGGGGCGCGGATCTATGGCTACACCTTC. It translates to CASEGARIYGYTF.

This clone was detected once. The genes are TRBV7-9 and TRBJ2-3, with 10 bases lining up with TRBD2. The V gene's germline CDR1 is SEHNR and CDR2 FQNEAQ (reference sequence). The CDR3 runs to 16 residues. With 1 base clipped from V and 6 bases from J, the junction kept 7 bases outside the gene matches. This CDR3 reads CASSLGLAGVSDTQYF. The CDR3, as DNA: TGTGCCAGCAGCTTAGGCCTAGCGGGAGTATCGGATACGCAGTATTTT.

This chain connects TRBV15 to TRBJ2-1; 7 nucleotides match TRBD2. Germline V gene sequence: CDR1 LNHNV, CDR2 YYDKDF (reference sequence). V trimming: 0 bases; J trimming: 7 bases; junction bases outside the gene matches: 15. The CDR3 is 18 residues long. The CDR3 loop is CATSRDSPGGFLRNEQFF. In DNA form, the CDR3 reads TGTGCCACCAGCAGAGATAGTCCGGGGGGATTTTTGCGGAATGAGCAGTTCTTC.

The chain uses TRBV5-1 and TRBJ2-3, with 8 bases aligning to TRBD2. CDR3 length equals 16 residues. V lost 5 bases and J lost 4; bases outside the gene matches: 12. The germline V gene has CDR1 SGHRS and CDR2 YFSETQ. The CDR3 region is CASRPPFPTSADTQYF. The CDR3 coding sequence is TGCGCCAGCAGACCTCCCTTCCCGACTAGCGCAGATACGCAGTATTTT.

The CDR3 DNA reads as TGTGCCAGCAGTCCCGGTTCCAGACTTAGCAATCAGCCCCAGCATTTT. Its translation is CASSPGSRLSNQPQHF. The rearrangement uses TRBV16 and TRBJ1-5, with D hard to call. Trimming stripped 6 bases from V and 0 bases from J, with 15 bases between. This CDR3 region has 16 residues. The V gene's germline CDR1 is KGHSY and CDR2 FQNENV.

Details on this clone: Within the sample, other DNA sequences also encode this same CDR3. The chain combines TRBV9 with TRBJ2-1, with 12 bases fitting TRBD2. The CDR3 sequence is 15 residues long. Trimming at V came to 4 bases and at J to 4 bases, leaving 3 bases not matched to a gene. Germline lookup yields CDR1 SGDLS and CDR2 YYNGEE. CDR3: CASSLGLAGYNEQFF. As DNA, the CDR3 is TGTGCCAGCAGCCTGGGACTAGCGGGTTACAATGAGCAGTTCTTC. The full variable domain, in which reference TRBV9 and TRBJ2-1 provide the parts outside the CDR3, is DSGVTQTPKHLITATGQRVTLRCSPRSGDLSVYWYQQSLDQGLQFLIQYYNGEERAKGNILERFSAQQFPDLHSELNLSSLELGDSALYFCASSLGLAGYNEQFFGPGTRLTVL.